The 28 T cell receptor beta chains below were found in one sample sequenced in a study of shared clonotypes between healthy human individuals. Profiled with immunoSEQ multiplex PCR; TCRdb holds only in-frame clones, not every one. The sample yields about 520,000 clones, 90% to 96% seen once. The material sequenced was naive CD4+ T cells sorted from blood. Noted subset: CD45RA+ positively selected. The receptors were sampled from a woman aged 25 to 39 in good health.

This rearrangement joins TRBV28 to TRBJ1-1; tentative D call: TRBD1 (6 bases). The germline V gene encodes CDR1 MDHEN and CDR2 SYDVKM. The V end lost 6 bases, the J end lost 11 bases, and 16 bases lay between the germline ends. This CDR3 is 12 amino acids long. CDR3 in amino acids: CASSAGTLAAFF. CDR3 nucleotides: TGTGCCAGCAGCGCCGGGACATTGGCCGCTTTCTTT.

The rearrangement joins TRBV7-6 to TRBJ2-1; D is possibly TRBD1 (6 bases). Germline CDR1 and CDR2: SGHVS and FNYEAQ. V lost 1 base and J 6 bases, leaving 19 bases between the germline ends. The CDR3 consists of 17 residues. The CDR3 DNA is TGTGCCAGCAGCTTAGGTCGACAGGCCCTAGGAACCAATGAGCAGTTCTTC. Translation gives CASSLGRQALGTNEQFF.

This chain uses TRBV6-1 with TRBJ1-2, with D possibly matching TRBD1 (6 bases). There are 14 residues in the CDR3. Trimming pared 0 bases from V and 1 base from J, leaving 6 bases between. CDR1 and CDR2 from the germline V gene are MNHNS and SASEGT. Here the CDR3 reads CASSEAGHNYGYTF. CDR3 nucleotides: TGTGCCAGCAGTGAAGCGGGACATAACTATGGCTACACCTTC.

CDR3 amino acids: CASSLAGEGETQYF. As DNA, the CDR3 is TGTGCCAGCAGCTTAGCGGGAGAAGGGGAGACCCAGTACTTC. J is TRBJ2-5 and V is TRBV7-7; TRBD2 might be the D (5 bases). Germline V gene data show CDR1 as SSHAT and CDR2 as FNYEAQ (reference sequence). V lost 0 bases to trimming and J lost 5 bases, with 10 bases between them. This CDR3 is 14 amino acids long. Filled out from reference TRBV7-7 and TRBJ2-5, the complete variable domain reads GAGVSQSPRYKVTKRGQDVTLRCDPISSHATLYWYQQALGQGPEFLTYFNYEAQPDKSGLPSDRFSAERPEGSISTLTIQRTEQRDSAMYRCASSLAGEGETQYFGPGTRLLVL.

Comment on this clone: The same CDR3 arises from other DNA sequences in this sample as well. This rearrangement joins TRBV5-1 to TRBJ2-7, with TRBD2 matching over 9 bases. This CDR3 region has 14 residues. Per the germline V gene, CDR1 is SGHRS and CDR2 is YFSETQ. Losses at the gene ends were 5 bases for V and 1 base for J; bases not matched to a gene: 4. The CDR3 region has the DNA TGCGCCAGCAGTCTGACTAGCGGATCCTACGAGCAGTACTTC. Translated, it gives CASSLTSGSYEQYF.

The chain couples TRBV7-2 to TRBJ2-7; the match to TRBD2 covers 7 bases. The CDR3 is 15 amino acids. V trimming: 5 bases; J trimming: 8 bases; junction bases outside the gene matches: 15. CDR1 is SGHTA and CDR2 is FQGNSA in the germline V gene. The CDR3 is CASSAHGREPGKQYF. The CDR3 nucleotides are TGTGCCAGCAGCGCCCATGGGCGGGAGCCCGGTAAGCAGTACTTC.

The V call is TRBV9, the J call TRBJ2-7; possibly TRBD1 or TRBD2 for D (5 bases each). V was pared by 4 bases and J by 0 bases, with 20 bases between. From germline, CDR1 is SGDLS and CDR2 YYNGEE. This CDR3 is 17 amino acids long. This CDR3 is CASSPRAGYLSSYEQYF. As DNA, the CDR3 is TGTGCCAGCAGCCCCAGGGCGGGCTACCTCAGCTCCTACGAGCAGTACTTC.

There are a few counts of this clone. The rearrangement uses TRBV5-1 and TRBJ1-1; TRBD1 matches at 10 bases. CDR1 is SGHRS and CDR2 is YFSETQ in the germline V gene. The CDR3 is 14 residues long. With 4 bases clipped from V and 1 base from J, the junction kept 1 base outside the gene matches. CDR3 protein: CASSRQGANTEAFF. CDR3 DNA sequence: TGCGCCAGCAGCAGACAGGGGGCGAACACTGAAGCTTTCTTT. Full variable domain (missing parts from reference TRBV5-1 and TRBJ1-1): KAGVTQTPRYLIKTRGQQVTLSCSPISGHRSVSWYQQTPGQGLQFLFEYFSETQRNKGNFPGRFSGRQFSNSRSEMNVSTLELGDSALYLCASSRQGANTEAFFGQGTRLTVV.

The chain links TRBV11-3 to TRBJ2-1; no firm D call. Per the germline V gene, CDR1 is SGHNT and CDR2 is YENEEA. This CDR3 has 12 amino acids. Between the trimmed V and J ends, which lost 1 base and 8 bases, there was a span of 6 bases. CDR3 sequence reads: CASSLVGDEQFF. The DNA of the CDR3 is TGTGCCAGCAGCTTAGTAGGCGATGAGCAGTTCTTC.

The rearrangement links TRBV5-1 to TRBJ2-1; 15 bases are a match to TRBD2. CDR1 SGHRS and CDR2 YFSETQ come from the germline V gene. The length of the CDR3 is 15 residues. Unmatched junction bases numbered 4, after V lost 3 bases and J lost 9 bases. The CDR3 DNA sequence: TGCGCCAGCAGCTGGACTAGCGGGAGGGTCGGTGAGCAGTTCTTC. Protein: CASSWTSGRVGEQFF.

CDR3: CASSYSYRTYEQYF. The CDR3 DNA is TGTGCCAGCAGTTACTCCTACAGGACCTACGAGCAGTACTTC. This chain connects TRBV6-5 to TRBJ2-7; D possibly corresponds to TRBD1 (5 bases). Germline lookup yields CDR1 MNHEY and CDR2 SVGAGI. The CDR3 length is 14 residues. V lost 0 bases, J lost 2 bases, and 8 bases lay in between.

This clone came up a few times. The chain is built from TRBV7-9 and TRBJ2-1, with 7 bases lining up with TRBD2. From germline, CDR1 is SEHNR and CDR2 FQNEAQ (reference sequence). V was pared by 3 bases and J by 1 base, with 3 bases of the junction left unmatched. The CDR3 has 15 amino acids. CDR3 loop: CASSFGLVSYNEQFF. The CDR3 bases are TGTGCCAGCAGCTTCGGACTAGTGTCCTACAATGAGCAGTTCTTC.

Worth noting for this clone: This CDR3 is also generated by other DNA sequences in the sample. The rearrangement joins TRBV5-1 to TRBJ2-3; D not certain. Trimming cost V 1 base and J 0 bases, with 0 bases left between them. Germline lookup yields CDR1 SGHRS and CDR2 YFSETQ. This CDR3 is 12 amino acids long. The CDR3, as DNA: TGCGCCAGCAGCTTGAGCACAGATACGCAGTATTTT. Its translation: CASSLSTDTQYF.

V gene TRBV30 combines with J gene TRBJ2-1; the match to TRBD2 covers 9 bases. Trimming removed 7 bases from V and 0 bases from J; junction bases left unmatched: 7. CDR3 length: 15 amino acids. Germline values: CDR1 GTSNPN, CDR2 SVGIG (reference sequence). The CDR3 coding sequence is TGTGCCTCCTTAGCGGGAGCTAACTCCTACAATGAGCAGTTCTTC. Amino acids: CASLAGANSYNEQFF.

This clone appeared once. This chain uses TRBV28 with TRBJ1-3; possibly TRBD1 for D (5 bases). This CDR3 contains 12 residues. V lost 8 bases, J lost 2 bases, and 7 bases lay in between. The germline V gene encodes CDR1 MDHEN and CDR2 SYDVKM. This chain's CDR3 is CASAGTGNTIYF. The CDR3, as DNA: TGTGCCAGCGCAGGGACTGGAAACACCATATATTTT.

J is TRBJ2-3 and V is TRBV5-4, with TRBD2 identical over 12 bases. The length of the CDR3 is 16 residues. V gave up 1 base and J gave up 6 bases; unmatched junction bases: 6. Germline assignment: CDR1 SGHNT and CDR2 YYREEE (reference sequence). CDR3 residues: CASSLRLAGEVDTQYF. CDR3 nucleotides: TGTGCCAGCAGCTTGAGACTAGCGGGAGAGGTTGATACGCAGTATTTT.

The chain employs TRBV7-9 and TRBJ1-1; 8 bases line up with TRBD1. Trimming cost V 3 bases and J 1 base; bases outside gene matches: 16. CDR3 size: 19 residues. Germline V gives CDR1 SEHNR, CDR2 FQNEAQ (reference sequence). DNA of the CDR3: TGTGCCAGCAGCTTGGTCCTGCATCTCGAAGGACAGGGGAACACTGAAGCTTTCTTT. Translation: CASSLVLHLEGQGNTEAFF.

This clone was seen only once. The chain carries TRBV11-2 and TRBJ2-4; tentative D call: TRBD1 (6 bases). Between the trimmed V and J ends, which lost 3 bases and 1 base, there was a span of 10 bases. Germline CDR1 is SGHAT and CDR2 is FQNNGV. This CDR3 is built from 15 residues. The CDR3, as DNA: TGTGCCAGCAGCTTGCAACAGGGTGCCAAAAACATTCAGTACTTC. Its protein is CASSLQQGAKNIQYF.

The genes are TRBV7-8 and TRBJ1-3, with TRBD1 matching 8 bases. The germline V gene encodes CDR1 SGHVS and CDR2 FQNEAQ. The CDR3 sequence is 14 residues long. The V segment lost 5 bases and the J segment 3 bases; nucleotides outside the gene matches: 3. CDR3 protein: CASSPGGRGNTIYF. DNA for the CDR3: TGTGCCAGCAGCCCAGGGGGCCGTGGAAACACCATATATTTT.

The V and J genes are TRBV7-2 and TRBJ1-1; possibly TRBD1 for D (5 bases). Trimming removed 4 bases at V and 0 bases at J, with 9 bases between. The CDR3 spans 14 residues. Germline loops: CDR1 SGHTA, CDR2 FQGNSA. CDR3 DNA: TGTGCCAGCAGCTCCCAGGGCCTGAACACTGAAGCTTTCTTT. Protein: CASSSQGLNTEAFF.

This chain's CDR3 is CASRNRGEPQHF. As DNA, the CDR3 is TGTGCCAGCCGCAATAGAGGCGAGCCCCAGCATTTT. V is TRBV2 and J is TRBJ1-5, with D unresolved. The length of the CDR3 is 12 residues. Trimming shortened V by 8 bases and J by 8 bases, and 13 bases separated the two germline ends. The germline V gene encodes CDR1 SNHLY and CDR2 FYNNEI.

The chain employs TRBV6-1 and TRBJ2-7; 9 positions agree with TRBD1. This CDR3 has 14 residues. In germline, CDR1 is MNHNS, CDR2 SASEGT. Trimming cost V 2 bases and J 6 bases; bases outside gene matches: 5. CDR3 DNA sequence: TGTGCCAGCAGTGAATTAGACAGGGGGGTCGAGCAGTACTTC. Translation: CASSELDRGVEQYF.

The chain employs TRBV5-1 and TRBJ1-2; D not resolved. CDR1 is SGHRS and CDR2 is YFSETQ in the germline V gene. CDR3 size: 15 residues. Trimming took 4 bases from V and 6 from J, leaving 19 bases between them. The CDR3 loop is CASSLEGGQRHGYTF. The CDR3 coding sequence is TGCGCCAGCAGCCTCGAGGGTGGTCAGAGGCATGGCTACACCTTC.

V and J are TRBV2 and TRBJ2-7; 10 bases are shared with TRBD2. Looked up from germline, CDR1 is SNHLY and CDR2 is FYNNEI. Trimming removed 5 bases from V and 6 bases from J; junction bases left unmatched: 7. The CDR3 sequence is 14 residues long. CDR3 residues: CASSSSGSSVEQYF. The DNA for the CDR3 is TGTGCCAGCAGTTCTAGCGGGAGCTCGGTCGAGCAGTACTTC.

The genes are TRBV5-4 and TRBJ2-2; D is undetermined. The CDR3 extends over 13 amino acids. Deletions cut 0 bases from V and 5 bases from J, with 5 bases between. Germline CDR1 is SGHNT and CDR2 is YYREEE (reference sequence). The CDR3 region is CASSLVETGELFF. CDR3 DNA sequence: TGTGCCAGCAGCTTGGTCGAAACCGGGGAGCTGTTTTTT.

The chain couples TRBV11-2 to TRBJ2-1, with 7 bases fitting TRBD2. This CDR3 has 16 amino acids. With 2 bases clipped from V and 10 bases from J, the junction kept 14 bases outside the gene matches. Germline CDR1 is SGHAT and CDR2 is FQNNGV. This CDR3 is CASSLPGLINNVEQFF. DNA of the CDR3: TGTGCCAGCAGCTTACCGGGACTAATAAACAATGTCGAGCAGTTCTTC.

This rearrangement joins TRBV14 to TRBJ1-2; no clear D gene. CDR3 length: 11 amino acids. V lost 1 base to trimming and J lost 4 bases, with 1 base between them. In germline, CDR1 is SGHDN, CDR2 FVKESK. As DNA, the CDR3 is TGTGCCAGCAGCCAAGGCTATGGCTACACCTTC. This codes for CASSQGYGYTF. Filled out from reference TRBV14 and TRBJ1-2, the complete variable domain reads EAGVTQFPSHSVIEKGQTVTLRCDPISGHDNLYWYRRVMGKEIKFLLHFVKESKQDESGMPNNRFLAERTGGTYSTLKVQPAELEDSGVYFCASSQGYGYTFGSGTRLTVV.

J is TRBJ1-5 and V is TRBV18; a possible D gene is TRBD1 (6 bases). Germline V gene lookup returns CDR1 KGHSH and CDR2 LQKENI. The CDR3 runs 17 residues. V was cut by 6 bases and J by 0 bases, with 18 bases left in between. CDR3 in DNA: TGTGCCAGCTCCCGCACCACGGACAGCGTTAGCAATCAGCCCCAGCATTTT. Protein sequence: CASSRTTDSVSNQPQHF.